This T cell receptor beta chain derives from a study of regulatory T cells in long-lasting Graves disease. At the level of the study: By definition, persistent Graves' disease involved antithyroid drugs for over 5 years alongside positive TSH receptor antibodies. Broader study findings: Persistent patients had a count of shared public clonotypes (about 2,500) that exceeded that of new patients (approximately 1,000). Favored gene segments in persistent disease were TRBV28, TRBJ1-2 and TRBJ2-5.

In the case of this clonotype: Antigen unknown.

The time point denotes: persistent/refractory GD, antithyroid drugs over 5 years with positive TRAb. Researchers made the TCR library from RNA that was extracted from PBMCs. The CDR3 sequence is 17 residues long. V was shortened by 8 bases and J by 0 bases, with 22 bases between the two germline ends. Germline loops: CDR1 MNHNS, CDR2 SASEGT. Arm-PCR of CDR3 regions and iRepertoire HTBI primers were used to build TCR beta libraries. The authors' processing: The identification of 55 to 70 TRBV and approximately 15 TRBJ segments was made across samples. TCRdb used MiXCR to reprocess the multiplex PCR reads, holding one entry per CDR3 protein. The V and J calls shown here were made by TCRdb, not taken from the authors' results. The sample has roughly 360,000 distinct CDR3 sequences; 20% to 25% are singletons.

The material sequenced was peripheral blood mononuclear cells (PBMCs), taken when the disease was refractory, from a patient treated with antithyroid drugs. The sequence was collected from a woman in her forties with Graves disease. The chain has TRBV6-1 and TRBJ1-1; a possible D gene is TRBD1 (5 bases). Here the CDR3 reads CASRNGKWGVLNTEAFF. CDR3 bases: TGTGCCAGCCGCAACGGGAAATGGGGGGTATTGAACACTGAAGCTTTCTTT.